These 25 T cell receptor beta chains originate from one sample sequenced in a study of CD4+ T cells in melanoma (dated by TCRdb to between 2022 and 2023). Library generation was performed with the immunoSEQ multiplex PCR assay. This immuneACCESS table, as held by TCRdb, lists in-frame sequences with V and J called but not all clones. Of the missing ones, under half trace to an unresolved V gene in checked studies; the others have no known cause. The sample table shows about 50,000 clones, and 75% to 90% are seen once. The ten biggest clones cover approximately 10% of the sample. The sample taken for sequencing was peripheral blood. These receptor sequences come from a human donor with melanoma.

The chain recombines TRBV30 with TRBJ2-7; D ambiguous. The CDR3 is made up of 16 amino acids. CDR1 GTSNPN and CDR2 SVGIG come from the germline V gene (reference sequence). V was clipped by 0 bases and J by 0 bases, with 15 bases between them. CDR3: CAWSVRSSRASYEQYF. The DNA for the CDR3 is TGTGCCTGGAGTGTACGGAGTAGTAGGGCCTCCTACGAGCAGTACTTC.

The CDR3 region is CASSIASRGDTQYF. The CDR3 DNA reads TGTGCCAGTAGTATAGCCTCCCGGGGAGATACGCAGTATTTT. The rearrangement uses TRBV19 and TRBJ2-3; maybe TRBD2 (5 bases). Germline-derived CDR1 and CDR2 are LNHDA and SQIVND (reference sequence). This CDR3 is 14 amino acids long. V lost 1 base and J 5 bases, leaving 10 bases between the germline ends.

J is TRBJ2-5 and V is TRBV6-6; D gene ambiguous. Germline-derived CDR1 and CDR2 are MNHNY and SVGAGI (reference sequence). This CDR3 comprises 13 residues. Trimming cost V 2 bases and J 5 bases, with 9 bases left between them. The CDR3 loop is CASSYVEKETQYF. CDR3 nucleotide sequence: TGTGCCAGCAGTTACGTAGAGAAGGAGACCCAGTACTTC.

V is TRBV11-1 and J is TRBJ1-1, with no clear D. V lost 3 bases and J lost 4, with 6 bases in between. The CDR3 covers 12 residues. Germline V lookup: CDR1 SGHAT, CDR2 FQDESV (reference sequence). The CDR3 nucleotides read TGTGCCAGCAGCTTTGGGTCCACTGAAGCTTTCTTT. Protein product: CASSFGSTEAFF. The variable domain in full, completed from reference TRBV11-1 and TRBJ1-1, reads EAEVAQSPRYKITEKSQAVAFWCDPISGHATLYWYRQILGQGPELLVQFQDESVVDDSQLPKDRFSAERLKGVDSTLKIQPAELGDSAMYLCASSFGSTEAFFGQGTRLTVV.

The chain recombines TRBV4-1 with TRBJ2-1; 12 positions agree with TRBD2. V lost 2 bases and J lost 5; bases outside the gene matches: 7. CDR1 is MGHRA and CDR2 is YSYEKL in the germline V gene. CDR3 size: 17 residues. This CDR3 reads CASSQLAGGYGDNEQFF. The CDR3 bases are TGCGCCAGCAGCCAACTAGCGGGGGGGTACGGGGACAATGAGCAGTTCTTC.

The rearrangement links TRBV4-1 to TRBJ1-1; the D is unclear. Germline V gives CDR1 MGHRA, CDR2 YSYEKL. Trimming took 1 base from V and 0 from J, leaving 6 bases between them. This CDR3 comprises 14 residues. The CDR3 region is CASSQVSVNTEAFF. CDR3 DNA: TGCGCCAGCAGCCAAGTGTCGGTGAACACTGAAGCTTTCTTT.

The gene calls are TRBV6-5 and TRBJ1-1, with 7 positions matching TRBD1. J gave up 3 bases and V 5 bases, and 9 bases lay outside the gene matches. CDR3 length equals 15 residues. Germline CDR1 MNHEY, CDR2 SVGAGI. The chain's CDR3 is CASSPATGLDTEAFF. DNA of the CDR3: TGTGCCAGCAGTCCCGCGACAGGGTTGGACACTGAAGCTTTCTTT.

The chain uses TRBV7-9 and TRBJ2-1; D is perhaps TRBD1 (7 bases). The germline V and J ends were trimmed by 5 bases and 0 bases, with 14 bases remaining between them. From germline, CDR1 is SEHNR and CDR2 FQNEAQ (reference sequence). This CDR3 has 16 residues. The CDR3 nucleotides are TGTGCCAGCAGCGGAGGGGGCGCCGGCTCCTACAATGAGCAGTTCTTC. Protein product: CASSGGGAGSYNEQFF.

The gene calls are TRBV5-1 and TRBJ1-1; tentative D call: TRBD1 (6 bases). Trimming stripped 3 bases from V and 4 bases from J, with 19 bases between. Germline-derived CDR1 and CDR2 are SGHRS and YFSETQ. The CDR3 sequence is 16 residues long. The CDR3 DNA is TGCGCCAGCAGCTGGGGGACAAGTGGGTTGGGCACTGAAGCTTTCTTT. It encodes CASSWGTSGLGTEAFF.

The J gene is TRBJ1-1, the V gene TRBV7-9, with D perhaps matching TRBD1 (5 bases). V dropped 2 bases and J dropped 1 base, with 11 bases sitting between them. The CDR3 is made up of 15 amino acids. The germline CDR1 and CDR2 sequences are SEHNR and FQNEAQ (reference sequence). In DNA, the CDR3 is TGTGCCAGCAGCTTACCTGGCAGGGAGAACACTGAAGCTTTCTTT. Its protein product is CASSLPGRENTEAFF.

The chain recombines TRBV30 with TRBJ1-3; D not certain. Trimming stripped 3 bases from V and 0 bases from J, with 3 bases between. The CDR3 has 12 amino acids. The germline V gene has CDR1 GTSNPN and CDR2 SVGIG (reference sequence). CDR3 amino acids: CAWRGSGNTIYF. CDR3 DNA sequence: TGTGCCTGGAGGGGCTCTGGAAACACCATATATTTT. Drawing the rest from reference TRBV30 and TRBJ1-3, the complete variable domain is SQTIHQWPATLVQPVGSPLSLECTVEGTSNPNLYWYRQAAGRGLQLLFYSVGIGQISSEVPQNLSASRPQDRQFILSSKKLLLSDSGFYLCAWRGSGNTIYFGEGSWLTVV.

The V gene is TRBV6-1, the J gene TRBJ2-7, with 9 bases identical to TRBD1. This CDR3 is 16 amino acids long. After removal of 3 bases from V and 2 bases from J, the junction contained 8 bases not matched to a gene. Germline V gives CDR1 MNHNS, CDR2 SASEGT. The CDR3 here is CASSDYGTGITYEQYF. CDR3 sequence (DNA): TGTGCCAGCAGTGATTATGGGACAGGGATAACCTACGAGCAGTACTTC.

V and J are TRBV29-1 and TRBJ1-2; D call uncertain. Trimming cost V 0 bases and J 8 bases, with 16 bases left between them. The CDR3 has 14 residues. Per the germline V gene, CDR1 is SQVTM and CDR2 is ANQGSEA. CDR3 in DNA: TGCAGCGTTGAAGATACGGAAGCCGTGGGAGGCTACACCTTC. This encodes CSVEDTEAVGGYTF.

The chain combines TRBV27 with TRBJ2-2; D is ambiguous. Germline CDR1 and CDR2: MNHEY and SMNVEV (reference sequence). The V end lost 5 bases, the J end lost 8 bases, and 9 bases lay between the germline ends. The CDR3 runs 12 residues. In DNA form, the CDR3 reads TGTGCCAGCAGTACCGATGGGGGGGAGCTGTTTTTT. Its protein is CASSTDGGELFF.

The chain carries TRBV4-2 and TRBJ2-3; 12 bases align to TRBD2. V gave up 1 base and J gave up 4 bases; unmatched junction bases: 12. The CDR3 has 19 residues. Germline CDR1 reads LGHNA; CDR2 reads YNFKEQ. CDR3 in amino acids: CASSQGLRLAGAPPDTQYF. In DNA form, the CDR3 reads TGTGCCAGCAGCCAAGGCCTTAGACTAGCGGGGGCCCCCCCAGATACGCAGTATTTT.

The chain has TRBV6-5 and TRBJ1-1; no clear D gene. Germline V gene data show CDR1 as MNHEY and CDR2 as SVGAGI. The CDR3 contains 16 residues. Deletions cut 2 bases from V and 0 bases from J, with 13 bases between. The CDR3 spells CASSYGVGTVNTEAFF. CDR3 sequence (DNA): TGTGCCAGCAGTTACGGGGTCGGAACAGTGAACACTGAAGCTTTCTTT.

The gene calls are TRBV7-2 and TRBJ2-2, with D uncertain. V dropped 3 bases and J dropped 5 bases, with 4 bases sitting between them. Germline CDR1 reads SGHTA; CDR2 reads FQGNSA. This CDR3 spans 12 amino acids. The CDR3 DNA reads as TGTGCCAGCAGCTTTGAGACCGGGGAGCTGTTTTTT. This sequence encodes CASSFETGELFF.

The gene calls are TRBV5-1 and TRBJ2-1; 10 positions agree with TRBD2. CDR1 and CDR2 (germline): SGHRS, YFSETQ. The CDR3 runs 13 residues. The ends lost 2 bases at V and 13 bases at J; junction bases unmatched: 6. In DNA form, the CDR3 reads TGCGCCAGCAGCTTTTCTAGCGGGGGCCCCCAGTTCTTC. Translation: CASSFSSGGPQFF.

J is TRBJ2-2 and V is TRBV2; D perhaps matches TRBD2 (5 bases). Germline CDR1 reads SNHLY; CDR2 reads FYNNEI. The CDR3 loop spans 16 amino acids. Trimming cost V 3 bases and J 4 bases, with 15 bases left between them. CDR3 sequence reads: CASSEAFEGPTGELFF. The CDR3 coding sequence is TGTGCCAGCAGTGAGGCGTTTGAGGGTCCCACCGGGGAGCTGTTTTTT. The entire variable domain, with the rest obtained from reference TRBV2 and TRBJ2-2, is as follows: EPEVTQTPSHQVTQMGQEVILRCVPISNHLYFYWYRQILGQKVEFLVSFYNNEISEKSEIFDDQFSVERPDGSNFTLKIRSTKLEDSAMYFCASSEAFEGPTGELFFGEGSRLTVL.

The rearrangement uses TRBV28 and TRBJ1-6; 9 bases are shared with TRBD1. Germline-derived CDR1 and CDR2 are MDHEN and SYDVKM. Germline trimming cut 0 bases from V and 6 bases from J; bases unmatched to any gene: 9. The CDR3 totals 18 residues. Here the CDR3 DNA reads TGTGCCAGCAGTTTATGGGGTATACAGGGGGCGCTTAATTCACCCCTCCACTTT. This codes for CASSLWGIQGALNSPLHF.

This chain links TRBV5-6 with TRBJ1-3; the D is unclear. Trimming pared 1 base from V and 0 bases from J, leaving 11 bases between. Germline V gene sequence: CDR1 SGHDT, CDR2 YYEEEE. This CDR3 is 16 amino acids long. The CDR3 bases are TGTGCCAGCAGCTTGAAGAACCGAGGCTCTGGAAACACCATATATTTT. Its protein is CASSLKNRGSGNTIYF.

This chain links TRBV7-9 with TRBJ1-3; D unclear. Germline CDR1 is SEHNR and CDR2 is FQNEAQ (reference sequence). The CDR3 is made up of 13 amino acids. Trimming left V 4 bases short and J 0 bases short, with 4 bases between. The CDR3 region has the DNA TGTGCCAGCAGCTACAGCTCTGGAAACACCATATATTTT. Translated, it gives CASSYSSGNTIYF. Full variable domain (missing parts from reference TRBV7-9 and TRBJ1-3): DTGVSQNPRHKITKRGQNVTFRCDPISEHNRLYWYRQTLGQGPEFLTYFQNEAQLEKSRLLSDRFSAERPKGSFSTLEIQRTEQGDSAMYLCASSYSSGNTIYFGEGSWLTVV.

V usage is TRBV2 and J usage is TRBJ2-3, with a tentative D call TRBD1 (6 bases). Germline V gives CDR1 SNHLY, CDR2 FYNNEI. The CDR3 length is 18 residues. V lost 4 bases, J lost 0 bases, and 20 bases lay in between. The chain's CDR3 is CASSGFNSRTASTDTQYF. DNA of the CDR3: TGTGCCAGCAGTGGTTTCAACTCGAGGACAGCTAGCACAGATACGCAGTATTTT. Full variable domain (missing parts from reference TRBV2 and TRBJ2-3): EPEVTQTPSHQVTQMGQEVILRCVPISNHLYFYWYRQILGQKVEFLVSFYNNEISEKSEIFDDQFSVERPDGSNFTLKIRSTKLEDSAMYFCASSGFNSRTASTDTQYFGPGTRLTVL.

CDR3 region: CATRQRGNTEAFF. The DNA for the CDR3 is TGCGCCACCCGACAGCGCGGGAACACTGAAGCTTTCTTT. The genes are TRBV5-1 and TRBJ1-1; maybe TRBD1 (5 bases). Trimming pared 9 bases from V and 1 base from J, leaving 13 bases between. The CDR3 totals 13 residues. Germline V gene sequence: CDR1 SGHRS, CDR2 YFSETQ. The whole variable domain, remainder taken from reference TRBV5-1 and TRBJ1-1, is KAGVTQTPRYLIKTRGQQVTLSCSPISGHRSVSWYQQTPGQGLQFLFEYFSETQRNKGNFPGRFSGRQFSNSRSEMNVSTLELGDSALYLCATRQRGNTEAFFGQGTRLTVV.

The chain has TRBV4-1 and TRBJ1-2, with 8 nucleotides matching TRBD1. The CDR3 has 15 amino acids. V shed 2 bases and J 4 bases; nucleotides not matched to a gene: 6. Germline CDR1 is MGHRA and CDR2 is YSYEKL. CDR3 bases: TGCGCCAGCAGCCAACCGGGGACAGGCACCTATGGCTACACCTTC. As protein: CASSQPGTGTYGYTF.